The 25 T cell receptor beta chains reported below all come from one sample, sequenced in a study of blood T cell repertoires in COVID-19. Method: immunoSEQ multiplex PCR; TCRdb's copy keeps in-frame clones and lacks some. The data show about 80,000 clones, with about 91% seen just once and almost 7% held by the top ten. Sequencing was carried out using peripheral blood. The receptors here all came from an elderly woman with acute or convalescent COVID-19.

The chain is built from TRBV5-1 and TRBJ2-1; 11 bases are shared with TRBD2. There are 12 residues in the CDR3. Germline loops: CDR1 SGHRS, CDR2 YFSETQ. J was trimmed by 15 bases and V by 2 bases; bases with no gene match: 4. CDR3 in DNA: TGCGCCAGCAGCTTAACTAGCGGGGGTCGGTTCTTC. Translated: CASSLTSGGRFF.

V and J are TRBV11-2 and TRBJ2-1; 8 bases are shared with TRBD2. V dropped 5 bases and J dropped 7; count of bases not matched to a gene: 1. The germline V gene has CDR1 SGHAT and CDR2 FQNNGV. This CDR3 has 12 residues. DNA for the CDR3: TGTGCCAGCAGCCTAGCGGGTAATGAGCAGTTCTTC. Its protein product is CASSLAGNEQFF.

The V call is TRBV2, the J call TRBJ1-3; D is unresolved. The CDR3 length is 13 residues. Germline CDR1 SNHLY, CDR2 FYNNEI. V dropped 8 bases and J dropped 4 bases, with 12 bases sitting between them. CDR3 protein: CASGSGLGNTIYF. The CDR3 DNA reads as TGTGCCAGCGGATCGGGGTTGGGAAACACCATATATTTT.

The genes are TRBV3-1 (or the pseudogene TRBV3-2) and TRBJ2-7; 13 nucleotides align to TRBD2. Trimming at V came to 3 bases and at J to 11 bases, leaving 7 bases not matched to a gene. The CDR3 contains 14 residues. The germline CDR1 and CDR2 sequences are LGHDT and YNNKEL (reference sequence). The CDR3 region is CASSQGTSGTREYF. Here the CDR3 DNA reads TGTGCCAGCAGCCAGGGGACTAGCGGGACCCGGGAGTACTTC.

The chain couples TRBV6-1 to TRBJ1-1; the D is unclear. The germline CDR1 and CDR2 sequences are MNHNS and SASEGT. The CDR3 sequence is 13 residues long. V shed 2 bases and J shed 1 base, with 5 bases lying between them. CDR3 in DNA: TGTGCCAGCAGTGAATCAGAGAACACTGAAGCTTTCTTT. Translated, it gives CASSESENTEAFF.

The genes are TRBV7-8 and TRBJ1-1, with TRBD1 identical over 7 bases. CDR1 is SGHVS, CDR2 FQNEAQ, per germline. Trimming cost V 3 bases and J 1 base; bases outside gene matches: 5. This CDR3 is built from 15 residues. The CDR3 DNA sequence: TGTGCCAGCAGCTTCTCCGACAGGGAGAACACTGAAGCTTTCTTT. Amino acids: CASSFSDRENTEAFF.

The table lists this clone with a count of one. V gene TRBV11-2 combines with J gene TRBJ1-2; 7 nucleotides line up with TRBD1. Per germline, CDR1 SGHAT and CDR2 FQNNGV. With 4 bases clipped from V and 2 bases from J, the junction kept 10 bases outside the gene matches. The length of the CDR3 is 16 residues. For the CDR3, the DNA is TGTGCCAGCAGCTCTCCCCGCGAGGGGGCGAACTATGGCTACACCTTC. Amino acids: CASSSPREGANYGYTF.

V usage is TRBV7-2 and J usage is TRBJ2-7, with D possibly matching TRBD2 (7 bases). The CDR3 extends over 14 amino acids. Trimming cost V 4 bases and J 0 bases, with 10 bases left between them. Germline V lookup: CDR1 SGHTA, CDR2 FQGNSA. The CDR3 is CASSSGGDSYEQYF. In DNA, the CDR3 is TGTGCCAGCAGCTCGGGGGGCGACTCCTACGAGCAGTACTTC.

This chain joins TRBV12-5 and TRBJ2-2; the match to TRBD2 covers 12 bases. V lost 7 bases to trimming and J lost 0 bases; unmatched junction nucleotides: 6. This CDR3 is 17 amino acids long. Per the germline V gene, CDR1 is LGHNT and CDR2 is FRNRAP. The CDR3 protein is CASDGTSGFANTGELFF. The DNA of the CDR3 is TGTGCTAGTGACGGGACTAGCGGGTTCGCGAACACCGGGGAGCTGTTTTTT.

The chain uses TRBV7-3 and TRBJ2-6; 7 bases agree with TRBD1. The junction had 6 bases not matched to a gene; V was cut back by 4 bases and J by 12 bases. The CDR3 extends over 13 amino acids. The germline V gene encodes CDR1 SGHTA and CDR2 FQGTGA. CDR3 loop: CASSSTGLGVLTF. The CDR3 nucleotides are TGTGCCAGCAGCTCGACAGGGTTAGGCGTCCTGACTTTC.

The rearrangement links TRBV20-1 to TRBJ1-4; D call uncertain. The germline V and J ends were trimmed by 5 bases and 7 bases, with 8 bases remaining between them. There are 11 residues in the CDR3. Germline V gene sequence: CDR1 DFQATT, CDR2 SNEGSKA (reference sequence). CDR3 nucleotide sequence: TGCAGTGCTTACCTAACTGAAAAACTGTTTTTT. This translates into CSAYLTEKLFF.

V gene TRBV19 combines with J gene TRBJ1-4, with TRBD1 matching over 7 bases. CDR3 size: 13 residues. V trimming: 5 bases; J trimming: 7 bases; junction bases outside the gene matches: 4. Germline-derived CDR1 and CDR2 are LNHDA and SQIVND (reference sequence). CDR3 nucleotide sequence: TGTGCCAGTAGTGTGGGGACAGTTGAAAAACTGTTTTTT. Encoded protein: CASSVGTVEKLFF.

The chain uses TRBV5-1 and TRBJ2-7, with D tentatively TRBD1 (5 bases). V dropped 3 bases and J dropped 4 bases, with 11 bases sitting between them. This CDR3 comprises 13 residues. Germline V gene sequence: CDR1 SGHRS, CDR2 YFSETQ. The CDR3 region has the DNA TGCGCCAGCAGCTCCCTCGACAGTTACGAGCAGTACTTC. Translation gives CASSSLDSYEQYF.

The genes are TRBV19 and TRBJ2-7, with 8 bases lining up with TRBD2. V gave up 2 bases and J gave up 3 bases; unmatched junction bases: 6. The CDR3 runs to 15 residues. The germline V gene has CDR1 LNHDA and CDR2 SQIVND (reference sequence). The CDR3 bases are TGTGCCAGTAGTATAAAAGCGGGAGACCACTACGAGCAGTACTTC. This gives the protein CASSIKAGDHYEQYF. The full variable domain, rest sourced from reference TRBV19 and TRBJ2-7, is DGGITQSPKYLFRKEGQNVTLSCEQNLNHDAMYWYRQDPGQGLRLIYYSQIVNDFQKGDIAEGYSVSREKKESFPLTVTSAQKNPTAFYLCASSIKAGDHYEQYFGPGTRLTVT.

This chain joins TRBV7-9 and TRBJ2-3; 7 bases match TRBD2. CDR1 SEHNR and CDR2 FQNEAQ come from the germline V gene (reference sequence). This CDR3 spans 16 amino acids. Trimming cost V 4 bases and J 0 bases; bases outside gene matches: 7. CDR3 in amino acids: CASSSGRGGSTDTQYF. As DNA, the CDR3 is TGTGCCAGCAGCTCAGGACGGGGAGGGAGCACAGATACGCAGTATTTT.

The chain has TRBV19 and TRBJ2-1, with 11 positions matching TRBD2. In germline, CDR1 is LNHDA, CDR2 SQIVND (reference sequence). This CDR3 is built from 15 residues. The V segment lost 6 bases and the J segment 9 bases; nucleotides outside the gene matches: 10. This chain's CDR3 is CASSPRTSGSAEQFF. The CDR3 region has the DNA TGTGCCAGTAGCCCCAGGACTAGCGGGTCGGCTGAGCAGTTCTTC.

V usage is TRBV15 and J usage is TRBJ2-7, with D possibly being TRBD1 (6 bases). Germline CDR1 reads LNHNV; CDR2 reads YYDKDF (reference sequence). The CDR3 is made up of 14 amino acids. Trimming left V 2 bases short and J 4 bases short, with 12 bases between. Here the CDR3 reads CATSRSTGSYEQYF. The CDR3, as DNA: TGTGCCACCAGCAGAAGTACAGGGTCGTACGAGCAGTACTTC.

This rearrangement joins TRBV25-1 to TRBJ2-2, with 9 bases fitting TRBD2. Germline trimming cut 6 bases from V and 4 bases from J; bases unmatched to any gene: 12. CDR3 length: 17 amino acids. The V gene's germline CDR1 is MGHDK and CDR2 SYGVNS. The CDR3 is CASSSPSSGKSTGELFF. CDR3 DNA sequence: TGTGCCAGCAGCTCTCCCTCTAGCGGGAAGAGCACCGGGGAGCTGTTTTTT.

CDR3 nucleotide sequence: TGTGCCAGCAGCGACAGGGCAGGCTATGGCTACACCTTC. It encodes CASSDRAGYGYTF. V is TRBV7-9 and J is TRBJ1-2, with 7 bases lining up with TRBD1. The germline gives CDR1 SEHNR, CDR2 FQNEAQ (reference sequence). J lost 4 bases, V lost 5 bases, and 4 bases had no gene match. The CDR3 runs 13 residues.

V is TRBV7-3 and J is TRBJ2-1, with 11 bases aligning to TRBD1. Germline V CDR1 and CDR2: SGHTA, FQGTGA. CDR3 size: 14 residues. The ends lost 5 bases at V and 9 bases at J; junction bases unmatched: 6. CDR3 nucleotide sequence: TGTGCCAGCAGCCCGGACAGGGGGCCGGGTGAGCAGTTCTTC. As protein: CASSPDRGPGEQFF.

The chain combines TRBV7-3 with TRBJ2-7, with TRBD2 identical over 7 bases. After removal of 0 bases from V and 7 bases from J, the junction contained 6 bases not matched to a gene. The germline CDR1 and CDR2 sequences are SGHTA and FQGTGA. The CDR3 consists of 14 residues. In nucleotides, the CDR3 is TGTGCCAGCAGCTTAACTAGGCTAGCGGAGGAGCAGTACTTC. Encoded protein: CASSLTRLAEEQYF.

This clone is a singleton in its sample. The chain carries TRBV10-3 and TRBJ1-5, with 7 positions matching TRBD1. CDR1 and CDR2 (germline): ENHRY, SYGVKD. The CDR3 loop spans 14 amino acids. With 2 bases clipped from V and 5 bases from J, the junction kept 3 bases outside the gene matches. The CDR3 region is CAISEGQAHQPQHF. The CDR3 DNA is TGTGCCATCAGTGAGGGACAGGCACATCAGCCCCAGCATTTT.

The CDR3 bases are TGTGCCACCAGCAGAGTTGGACAGGATGCCAAAAACATTCAGTACTTC. This sequence encodes CATSRVGQDAKNIQYF. This sequence joins TRBV15 and TRBJ2-4; 7 bases are a match to TRBD1. V lost 1 base to trimming and J lost 1 base; unmatched junction nucleotides: 4. Germline V gene lookup returns CDR1 LNHNV and CDR2 YYDKDF (reference sequence). This CDR3 has 16 residues.

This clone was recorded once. CDR3 loop: CASSLGGLSYEQYF. The CDR3 coding sequence is TGTGCCAGCAGCTTGGGAGGGTTGTCCTACGAGCAGTACTTC. V is TRBV11-2 and J is TRBJ2-7, with 7 bases identical to TRBD2. Germline CDR1 reads SGHAT; CDR2 reads FQNNGV. This CDR3 contains 14 residues. V was clipped by 3 bases and J by 1 base; unmatched bases: 3.

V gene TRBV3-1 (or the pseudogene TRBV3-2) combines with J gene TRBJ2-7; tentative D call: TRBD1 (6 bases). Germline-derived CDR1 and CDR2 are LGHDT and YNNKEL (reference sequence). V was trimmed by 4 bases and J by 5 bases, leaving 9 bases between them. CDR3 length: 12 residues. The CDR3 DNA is TGTGCCAGCAGCCCCGGGACAAACGAGCAGTACTTC. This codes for CASSPGTNEQYF.